This T cell receptor beta chain was sequenced during a study of radiation and T cells in renal cell carcinoma. Study-wide context: Nephrectomy followed 15 Gy stereotactic body radiation by 4 weeks. General study findings and limits: Baseline intratumoral clonotype presence is unknown without pretreatment biopsies.

The V gene lost 4 bases and the J gene lost 0 bases, with 14 bases spanning the gap. Germline V gene lookup returns CDR1 MNHEY and CDR2 SMNVEV (reference sequence). The CDR3 covers 16 residues. A single count supports this clone. Its specificity is not known. The time point denotes: blood 2 weeks post-SBRT. The treatment here: 15 Gy SBRT to primary tumor, nephrectomy 4 weeks later. Profiled with immunoSEQ multiplex PCR; TCRdb holds only in-frame clones, not every one. The sample has 120,000 or so clones, about four fifths seen once. This receptor was taken from a man aged 50-60 years with renal cell carcinoma. Sequencing was performed on blood, taken from a patient whose treatment included radiotherapy and nephrectomy. V usage is TRBV27 and J usage is TRBJ2-3; D unclear. Here the CDR3 DNA reads TGTGCCAGCAGTTCCCCCTCCCCAGTTAGCACAGATACGCAGTATTTT. It encodes CASSSPSPVSTDTQYF.